This T cell receptor (beta chain) emerged from a study of Ad26.COV2.S vaccination and SARS-CoV-2 variants. Assay used: immunoSEQ multiplex PCR; TCRdb lists only in-frame clones, some missing. Counted here are about 94,000 clones, 82% occurring once; the ten biggest clones make up roughly 15%. The germline gives CDR1 LNHNV, CDR2 YYDKDF (reference sequence). Trimming took 0 bases from V and 0 from J, leaving 11 bases between them. This CDR3 is 16 amino acids long. Regarding this clone: Its cognate antigen is unknown.

Study-level findings and limits: The analyses of TCR breadth and depth may have understated the size of total T cell responses. Vaccinated and placebo-treated recipients had similar non-spike TCR breadth. Individuals receiving vaccine had higher spike-specific TCR breadth than placebo recipients did. Substantial response breadth was reportedly seen for spike-specific CD8+ and CD4+ T cells after vaccination.

The rearrangement uses TRBV15 and TRBJ1-1; D gene unclear. The receptor was derived from a human donor who had recovered from COVID-19. Source: peripheral blood, taken after recovery from COVID-19. This CDR3 is CATSRDRIYMNTEAFF. DNA for the CDR3: TGTGCCACCAGCAGAGATAGGATTTATATGAACACTGAAGCTTTCTTT. Filled out from reference TRBV15 and TRBJ1-1, the complete variable domain reads DAMVIQNPRYQVTQFGKPVTLSCSQTLNHNVMYWYQQKSSQAPKLLFHYYDKDFNNEADTPDNFQSRRPNTSFCFLDIRSPGLGDTAMYLCATSRDRIYMNTEAFFGQGTRLTVV.